This T cell receptor beta chain was found in a study of T cell repertoires in cytomegalovirus infection. Turning to the study itself: Indicated by public TCR beta signatures were CMV infection and matching HLA type. Findings of the study overall: Summed frequency of public TCR beta families distinguished CMV carriers with the relevant HLA.

With 5 bases removed from V and 0 bases from J, the gap between germline ends came to 8 bases. The CDR3 is 14 amino acids. TCRdb used MiXCR to reprocess the reads, holding one entry per CDR3 protein. The sample has more than 85,000 distinct CDR3 sequences, under 30% seen once. As regards this clonotype: Its antigen is not known.

This clonotype was obtained from a human donor in good health (CMV status not recorded). Some clones in this sample may be carry-over from other donors' samples. The sequencing here drew on CD8+ T cells from cultured PBMCs, taken from culture after CMV antigen stimulation. V and J are TRBV12-3 or TRBV12-4 and TRBJ1-3, with a possible D match to TRBD1 (5 bases). CDR3 sequence: CASSPGTSGNTIYF. The CDR3 DNA follows: TGTGCCAGCAGTCCCGGGACCTCTGGAAACACCATATATTTT.